This TCR beta chain was recovered during a study of blood T cell repertoires in COVID-19. The wider study: Samples taken during acute and convalescent COVID-19 were collected in the United States, Italy and Spain. Sample material is recorded as cDNA or gDNA derived from T cells, B-cell-depleted T cells, or PBMCs.

The V gene's germline CDR1 is MNHEY and CDR2 SVGAGI. CDR3 size: 12 residues. Trimming took off 7 bases at V and 1 base at J, with 7 bases between the two ends. In the authors' methods: Researchers report that nucleated cell counts were estimated from reference gene primer amplification. Sequenced by immunoSEQ multiplex PCR; TCRdb stores in-frame clones only, minus some. Clone size and the V and J calls come from that table; the DNA yielded D and trimming. The profile shows approximately 85,000 clones, roughly 88% of them singletons. The chain is built from TRBV6-5 and TRBJ1-2, with unresolved D. The sequence was collected from a woman in her fifties or sixties in a cohort sampled during active COVID-19. The source material was peripheral blood. The CDR3, as DNA: TGTGCCAGCACCCCATTTAACTATGGCTACACCTTC. The encoded protein is CASTPFNYGYTF.